The 27 T cell receptor beta chains listed next were all sequenced from one sample in a study of cytomegalovirus exposure and HLA in healthy donors listed by TCRdb under 2017. Preparation of the library involved the immunoSEQ multiplex PCR assay. TCRdb mirrors the immuneACCESS table, restricted to in-frame sequences. Some clones are absent from its copies; in checked studies, under half trace to an unresolved V gene, and the reason for the others is unknown. The sample table lists 200,000 to 250,000 clones, around 90% of them with a count of one. More than 1.5% of the sample comes from the top ten. What was sequenced was PBMCs. All receptors derive from a woman aged 18 to 35 in good health and CMV-seropositive.

The rearrangement joins TRBV11-2 to TRBJ2-7, with D possibly TRBD2 on 5 matching bases. The CDR3 is made up of 17 amino acids. CDR1 and CDR2 from the germline V gene are SGHAT and FQNNGV. Trimming removed 1 base at V and 6 bases at J, with 22 bases between. The CDR3 region is CASSLGRGKAMTREQYF. The DNA for the CDR3 is TGTGCCAGCAGCTTAGGGAGAGGGAAAGCGATGACACGCGAGCAGTACTTC.

The V and J genes are TRBV27 and TRBJ1-1, with D maybe TRBD1 (6 bases). The CDR3 sequence is 14 residues long. V was pared by 3 bases and J by 5 bases, with 13 bases between. Germline V gene data show CDR1 as MNHEY and CDR2 as SMNVEV (reference sequence). The CDR3 reads CASSLGRGLTEAFF. CDR3 coding DNA: TGTGCCAGCAGTTTGGGCAGGGGCTTAACTGAAGCTTTCTTT.

This chain joins TRBV19 and TRBJ2-1, with D possibly being TRBD2 (6 bases). V lost 4 bases to trimming and J lost 3 bases, with 10 bases between them. CDR3 length: 14 residues. Germline V gene sequence: CDR1 LNHDA, CDR2 SQIVND (reference sequence). The CDR3 DNA follows: TGTGCCAGTAGTAGGAGGGGATTCTACAATGAGCAGTTCTTC. It is translated as CASSRRGFYNEQFF.

The chain couples TRBV7-9 to TRBJ2-1; 10 bases are shared with TRBD2. This CDR3 comprises 13 residues. Germline trimming cut 2 bases from V and 10 bases from J; bases unmatched to any gene: 2. CDR1 and CDR2 from the germline V gene are SEHNR and FQNEAQ (reference sequence). CDR3: CASSLSSGSEQFF. The CDR3 bases are TGTGCCAGCAGCTTATCTAGCGGGAGCGAGCAGTTCTTC.

The chain joins TRBV5-4 to TRBJ1-2; TRBD1 matches at 9 bases. The CDR3 contains 15 residues. J gave up 6 bases and V 3 bases, and 9 bases lay outside the gene matches. CDR1 is SGHNT, CDR2 YYREEE, per germline (reference sequence). Here the CDR3 DNA reads TGTGCCAGCAGCTCGGACAGGGGCCCCAGGGATGGCTACACCTTC. It yields the protein CASSSDRGPRDGYTF.

This chain joins TRBV14 and TRBJ2-7, with D possibly TRBD1 on 6 matching bases. The CDR3 is 15 amino acids. The V and J ends lost 4 bases and 2 bases respectively, with 15 bases between them. Germline V gives CDR1 SGHDN, CDR2 FVKESK. CDR3 loop: CASSRVTGKTYEQYF. The CDR3 nucleotides read TGTGCCAGCAGCCGGGTAACAGGGAAAACCTACGAGCAGTACTTC.

The chain joins TRBV2 to TRBJ1-1; D remains unclear. Germline loops: CDR1 SNHLY, CDR2 FYNNEI. This CDR3 spans 15 amino acids. With 3 bases removed from V and 1 base from J, the gap between germline ends came to 12 bases. The CDR3 region has the DNA TGTGCCAGCAGTGATGTCGGGAGAGGGAACACTGAAGCTTTCTTT. This gives the protein CASSDVGRGNTEAFF.

Here the CDR3 reads CASARLGTEAFF. For the CDR3, the DNA is TGTGCCAGCGCTCGGCTAGGCACTGAAGCTTTCTTT. The chain links TRBV6-5 to TRBJ1-1, with D unresolved. This CDR3 contains 12 residues. Germline-derived CDR1 and CDR2 are MNHEY and SVGAGI. V dropped 8 bases and J dropped 4 bases, with 11 bases sitting between them.

This clone came up a few times. The V call is TRBV27, the J call TRBJ1-2, with D possibly being TRBD1 (5 bases). With 2 bases removed from V and 5 bases from J, the gap between germline ends came to 12 bases. CDR1 and CDR2 from the germline V gene are MNHEY and SMNVEV (reference sequence). The CDR3 has 14 residues. This CDR3 reads CASSLGAGLYGYTF. The CDR3 region has the DNA TGTGCCAGCAGTTTAGGCGCAGGGCTGTATGGCTACACCTTC.

The chain employs TRBV11-3 and TRBJ2-7; D may be TRBD1 (6 bases). CDR1 is SGHNT, CDR2 YENEEA, per germline. The length of the CDR3 is 12 residues. V was trimmed by 4 bases and J by 6 bases, leaving 10 bases between them. The DNA for the CDR3 is TGTGCCAGCAGCTCGACAGGTCTCGAGCAGTACTTC. Translated: CASSSTGLEQYF.

The CDR3 region is CSVWYNNEQFF. The CDR3 DNA sequence: TGCAGCGTCTGGTACAACAATGAGCAGTTCTTC. The rearrangement links TRBV29-1 to TRBJ2-1; no reliable D call. In germline, CDR1 is SQVTM, CDR2 ANQGSEA. The CDR3 runs 11 residues. The ends were cut back, 6 bases at V and 5 bases at J, with 8 bases in the middle.

This clone was seen a single time. This chain uses TRBV15 with TRBJ1-2; D is possibly TRBD1 (6 bases). Trimming took off 1 base at V and 2 bases at J, with 8 bases between the two ends. Germline CDR1 LNHNV, CDR2 YYDKDF (reference sequence). The CDR3 contains 14 residues. CDR3 in DNA: TGTGCCACCAGCAGAGCAGGGGAAAACTATGGCTACACCTTC. Translated: CATSRAGENYGYTF.

The chain employs TRBV28 and TRBJ2-1; 10 nucleotides agree with TRBD1. V shed 4 bases and J 5 bases; nucleotides not matched to a gene: 5. Germline V gives CDR1 MDHEN, CDR2 SYDVKM. The CDR3 runs to 15 residues. The CDR3 region is CASSSSGTGDNEQFF. DNA of the CDR3: TGTGCCAGCAGTTCCTCCGGGACAGGGGACAATGAGCAGTTCTTC.

V is TRBV11-3 and J is TRBJ2-1, with 7 bases that match TRBD2. J was trimmed by 8 bases and V by 4 bases; bases with no gene match: 11. The germline V gene encodes CDR1 SGHNT and CDR2 YENEEA. This CDR3 spans 15 amino acids. The CDR3 region has the DNA TGTGCCAGCAGCTCGCTACTAGCGCGTGGCGATGAGCAGTTCTTC. It encodes CASSSLLARGDEQFF.

The rearrangement links TRBV6-5 to TRBJ2-7, with 7 bases identical to TRBD2. Per the germline V gene, CDR1 is MNHEY and CDR2 is SVGAGI. Germline trimming cut 3 bases from V and 5 bases from J; bases unmatched to any gene: 4. This CDR3 is built from 13 residues. The CDR3 loop is CASSYRLAHEQYF. Here the CDR3 DNA reads TGTGCCAGCAGTTATAGACTAGCCCACGAGCAGTACTTC.

This clone was recorded a few times. The V gene is TRBV12-5, the J gene TRBJ1-2, with D possibly matching TRBD1 (6 bases). This CDR3 has 13 residues. The V end was cut by 5 bases, the J end by 4 bases, with 11 bases between. Germline V gene data show CDR1 as LGHNT and CDR2 as FRNRAP. CDR3 region: CASGADRLYGYTF. CDR3 bases: TGTGCTAGTGGTGCCGACAGGCTCTATGGCTACACCTTC.

This clone was recorded a few times. This sequence joins TRBV30 and TRBJ1-1; D gene uncertain. Trimming shortened V by 5 bases and J by 1 base, and 8 bases separated the two germline ends. This CDR3 spans 12 amino acids. From germline, CDR1 is GTSNPN and CDR2 SVGIG (reference sequence). In nucleotides, the CDR3 is TGTGCCTGGTCCCACTCGAACACTGAAGCTTTCTTT. Translating it yields CAWSHSNTEAFF.

This clone was seen once. The chain recombines TRBV6-1 with TRBJ2-4, with D perhaps matching TRBD2 (6 bases). The CDR3 is 16 amino acids. V was cut by 2 bases and J by 0 bases, with 11 bases left in between. Germline CDR1 MNHNS, CDR2 SASEGT. This CDR3 is CASSEWRALAKNIQYF. CDR3 coding DNA: TGTGCCAGCAGTGAATGGAGGGCCCTAGCCAAAAACATTCAGTACTTC.

The chain employs TRBV6-5 and TRBJ1-4; D is undetermined. Germline CDR1 and CDR2: MNHEY and SVGAGI. The V end lost 0 bases, the J end lost 4 bases, and 9 bases lay between the germline ends. The length of the CDR3 is 15 residues. DNA for the CDR3: TGTGCCAGCAGTTACTCGGTACAGCTTAATGAAAAACTGTTTTTT. Translation: CASSYSVQLNEKLFF.

The chain combines TRBV19 with TRBJ2-7, with a weak D call TRBD1 (6 bases). V was clipped by 5 bases and J by 3 bases, with 17 bases between them. CDR1 is LNHDA and CDR2 is SQIVND in the germline V gene (reference sequence). The CDR3 totals 15 residues. CDR3 in amino acids: CASSLGASAVYEQYF. For the CDR3, the DNA is TGTGCCAGTAGTTTGGGGGCCTCCGCCGTCTACGAGCAGTACTTC.

The rearrangement joins TRBV2 to TRBJ2-1, with TRBD1 matching 7 bases. The CDR3 is 14 amino acids. Per germline, CDR1 SNHLY and CDR2 FYNNEI. V lost 6 bases and J lost 3; bases outside the gene matches: 5. DNA for the CDR3: TGTGCCAGCAGAAGGACAGGCGACTACAATGAGCAGTTCTTC. Its protein is CASRRTGDYNEQFF.

The chain has TRBV5-1 and TRBJ1-1, with D tentatively TRBD1 (6 bases). The CDR3 extends over 14 amino acids. V lost 5 bases and J lost 2, with 13 bases in between. Germline V CDR1 and CDR2: SGHRS, YFSETQ. CDR3 sequence reads: CASRPPGENTEAFF. CDR3 sequence (DNA): TGCGCCAGCAGACCACCAGGGGAAAACACTGAAGCTTTCTTT.

In this sample, this clone turned up a few times. The chain carries TRBV9 and TRBJ2-1; 10 bases agree with TRBD1. The V and J ends lost 3 bases and 8 bases, in that order; junction bases with no gene match: 8. Germline V gives CDR1 SGDLS, CDR2 YYNGEE. The CDR3 contains 15 residues. The CDR3 spells CASSARGTGAHEQFF. DNA of the CDR3: TGTGCCAGCAGCGCCCGCGGGACAGGGGCCCATGAGCAGTTCTTC.

The chain links TRBV27 to TRBJ2-3; D is unclear. The CDR3 consists of 12 residues. The germline V gene encodes CDR1 MNHEY and CDR2 SMNVEV (reference sequence). V was clipped by 3 bases and J by 2 bases, with 3 bases between them. Here the CDR3 reads CASSFHTDTQYF. DNA of the CDR3: TGTGCCAGCAGTTTTCACACAGATACGCAGTATTTT.

The chain joins TRBV6-5 to TRBJ2-7, with D uncertain. Per the germline V gene, CDR1 is MNHEY and CDR2 is SVGAGI. V shed 0 bases and J shed 3 bases, with 9 bases lying between them. CDR3 length equals 14 residues. Here the CDR3 reads CASSYSAVLYEQYF. Written as DNA, the CDR3 is TGTGCCAGCAGTTACTCGGCAGTCCTCTACGAGCAGTACTTC.

The genes are TRBV25-1 and TRBJ1-2; 10 positions match TRBD1. CDR3 length: 14 residues. Germline V gene data show CDR1 as MGHDK and CDR2 as SYGVNS. The ends lost 8 bases at V and 8 bases at J; junction bases unmatched: 11. In nucleotides, the CDR3 is TGTGCCAGCTTCCCGACAGGGGGCGCGAGCGGCTACACCTTC. Its protein product is CASFPTGGASGYTF.

The CDR3: CASSGGQGDYGYTF. DNA of the CDR3: TGTGCCAGCAGTGGAGGACAGGGAGACTATGGCTACACCTTC. This chain uses TRBV28 with TRBJ1-2, with TRBD1 matching 8 bases. The ends lost 5 bases at V and 3 bases at J; junction bases unmatched: 5. This CDR3 is built from 14 residues. Germline-derived CDR1 and CDR2 are MDHEN and SYDVKM.